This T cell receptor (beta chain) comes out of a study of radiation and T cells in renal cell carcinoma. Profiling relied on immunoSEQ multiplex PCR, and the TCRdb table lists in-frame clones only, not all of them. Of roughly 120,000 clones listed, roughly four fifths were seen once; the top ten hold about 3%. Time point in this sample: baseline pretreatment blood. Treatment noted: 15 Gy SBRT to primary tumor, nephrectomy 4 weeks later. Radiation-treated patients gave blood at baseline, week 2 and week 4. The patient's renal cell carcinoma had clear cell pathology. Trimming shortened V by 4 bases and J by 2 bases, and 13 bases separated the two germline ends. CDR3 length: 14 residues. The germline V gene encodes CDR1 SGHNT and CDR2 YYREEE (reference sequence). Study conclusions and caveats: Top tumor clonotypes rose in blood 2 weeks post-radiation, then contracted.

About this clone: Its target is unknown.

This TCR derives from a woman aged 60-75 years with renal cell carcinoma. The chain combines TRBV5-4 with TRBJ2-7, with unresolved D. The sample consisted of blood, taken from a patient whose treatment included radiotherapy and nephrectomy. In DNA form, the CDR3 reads TGTGCCAGCAGCCCTACCGACGGAGCCTACGAGCAGTACTTC. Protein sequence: CASSPTDGAYEQYF. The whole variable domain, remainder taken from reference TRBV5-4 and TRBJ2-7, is ETGVTQSPTHLIKTRGQQVTLRCSSQSGHNTVSWYQQALGQGPQFIFQYYREEENGRGNFPPRFSGLQFPNYSSELNVNALELDDSALYLCASSPTDGAYEQYFGPGTRLTVT.